The rows below give T cell receptor beta chains drawn from one sample of a study of T cell responses to AZD1222 COVID-19 vaccine. The protocol was immunoSEQ multiplex PCR, while the TCRdb copy is restricted to in-frame clones and leaves out a portion. There are about 96,000 clones in the sample; under 90% occur only once, and approximately 27% lies in the top ten. The source material was peripheral blood, sampled on day 0 of AZD1222 vaccination. The source is an adult in good health. Both conserved end residues are trimmed from each CDR3.

J gene	V gene	CDR3 protein
TRBJ2-3	TRBV7-2	ASSSSGRALFTDTQY
TRBJ2-1	TRBV3-1/TRBV3-2	ASSPWAGGGGEQF
TRBJ1-2	TRBV2	ASSTPGQDNYGYT
TRBJ1-2	TRBV7-2	ANSLVRGDGYT
TRBJ2-2	TRBV5-4	ASSFGGRLTGELF
TRBJ2-7	TRBV6-2/TRBV6-3	ASSYGPALPYEQY
TRBJ2-5	TRBV30	AWKTSPGLAAETQY
TRBJ1-3	TRBV7-9	ASSLGDISGNTIY
TRBJ1-4	TRBV11-2	ASSYDRGGNEKLF
TRBJ2-1	TRBV27	ASSLRPPGTSGRGEQF
TRBJ2-7	TRBV6-1	ASSDRGAYEQY
TRBJ1-1	TRBV18	ASSPPSGGPEAF
TRBJ2-3	TRBV5-1	ASRSGLADTDTQY
TRBJ2-7	TRBV28	ATTPGTAENYEQY
TRBJ1-3	TRBV7-9	ASSLVVSTGNTIY
TRBJ1-5	TRBV19	ASSIDWGSHSNQPQH
TRBJ2-7	TRBV28	ASAEPASGTYEQY